This T cell receptor beta chain was sequenced in a study of OX40 agonist ivuxolimab in advanced cancers. As for the study in general: It was permissible to have had prior anti-PD-1, anti-PD-L1 or anti-CTLA-4 therapy, and around 40% had some.

The CDR3 spans 16 residues. CDR1 and CDR2 from the germline V gene are SGDLS and YYNGEE. V lost 3 bases to trimming and J lost 0 bases; unmatched junction nucleotides: 5. Produced via immunoSEQ multiplex PCR; TCRdb's table is partial and in-frame only. The profile shows approximately 67,000 clones, approximately 90% of them singletons. The V call is TRBV9, the J call TRBJ2-1; TRBD2 matches 8 bases. The source material was CD4+ or CD8+ T cells sorted from blood, sampled in a trial of the OX40 agonist ivuxolimab. The TCR sequence derives from an adult with an advanced solid tumor such as melanoma, head and neck, liver or kidney cancer. CDR3 region: CASSGPTSGSYNEQFF. CDR3 coding DNA: TGTGCCAGCAGCGGGCCAACTAGCGGCTCCTACAATGAGCAGTTCTTC.